The 5 T cell receptor beta chains listed next were all sequenced from one sample in a study of regulatory T cells in long-lasting Graves disease. Building the TCR beta libraries relied on iRepertoire HTBI primers, and CDR3 regions underwent Arm-PCR. One entry per CDR3 protein, called by TCRdb with MiXCR from the multiplex PCR reads. Altogether approximately 490,000 distinct CDR3 sequences are present, 16% being singletons, with the ten largest covering 12%. Time point given: newly diagnosed GD, antithyroid drugs for less than 3 months. There was RNA extracted from PBMCs, and the TCR library was made from it. The sample also formed part of further work on T cells in Graves' hyperthyroidism and ophthalmopathy.

The sequencing used peripheral blood mononuclear cells (PBMCs), collected at new diagnosis, from a patient treated with antithyroid drugs. These receptors were taken from a man aged 40-50 years with Graves disease.

This clonotype was detected many times. This CDR3 reads CASIPADTGELFF. The CDR3 DNA reads TGTGCCAGCATCCCAGCCGACACCGGGGAGCTGTTTTTT. The chain employs TRBV7-8 and TRBJ2-2; D is undetermined. V was trimmed by 7 bases and J by 3 bases, leaving 9 bases between them. Germline V gives CDR1 SGHVS, CDR2 FQNEAQ. CDR3 length equals 13 residues.

This clonotype was counted at least ten times. The rearrangement links TRBV29-1 to TRBJ2-1; D possibly uses TRBD1 or TRBD2 (5 bases each). Germline V gives CDR1 SQVTM, CDR2 ANQGSEA. The CDR3 length is 11 residues. V lost 7 bases and J lost 9, with 13 bases in between. CDR3 sequence (DNA): TGCAGCGCCACGGGGCAGGCTGAGCAGTTCTTC. Amino acid sequence: CSATGQAEQFF.

The DNA of the CDR3 is TGCAGCGTTGTTGGACGGGAGTGGCCCTACGAGCAGTACTTC. It encodes CSVVGREWPYEQYF. This rearrangement joins TRBV29-1 to TRBJ2-7; perhaps TRBD2 as D (6 bases). The CDR3 covers 14 residues. The ends were cut back, 4 bases at V and 2 bases at J, with 15 bases in the middle. Germline CDR1 and CDR2: SQVTM and ANQGSEA.

This clonotype was seen at least ten times. This chain uses TRBV2 with TRBJ2-6; tentatively, D is TRBD1 (5 bases). Germline V CDR1 and CDR2: SNHLY, FYNNEI. With 3 bases removed from V and 0 bases from J, the gap between germline ends came to 12 bases. The CDR3 contains 17 residues. CDR3 nucleotides: TGTGCCAGCAGTGATGACAGACGATTCTCTGGGGCCAACGTCCTGACTTTC. This sequence encodes CASSDDRRFSGANVLTF.

This clonotype was detected only a few times. The chain is built from TRBV19 and TRBJ2-1; the D gene could be TRBD1 or TRBD2 (7 bases each). Between the trimmed V and J ends, which lost 6 bases and 1 base, there was a span of 16 bases. Germline V CDR1 and CDR2: LNHDA, SQIVND (reference sequence). The CDR3 has 16 amino acids. The CDR3 nucleotides are TGTGCCAGTAGAACAAACAGGGGAGGGTCCTACAATGAGCAGTTCTTC. Protein sequence: CASRTNRGGSYNEQFF.